This T cell receptor (beta chain) comes out of a study of PD-L1 blockade in urothelial cancer. Time point specified: pretreatment peripheral blood. TCRdb's table, derived via immunoSEQ multiplex PCR, lists solely in-frame clones and lacks some. Of approximately 50,000 clones listed, about 86% are singletons. This clone occurred once. This sample comprised PBMCs, obtained around atezolizumab (anti-PD-L1) treatment. The receptor was derived from a man in his sixties or seventies with urothelial cancer.

CDR3 nucleotides: TGTGCCAGCAGCTTGGAAGGGGCGGCTGGCTACACCTTC. It specifies CASSLEGAAGYTF. This chain links TRBV5-6 with TRBJ1-2; TRBD1 is a possible D gene (5 bases). Germline values: CDR1 SGHDT, CDR2 YYEEEE. The V end was cut by 0 bases, the J end by 7 bases, with 10 bases between. The CDR3 has 13 amino acids.